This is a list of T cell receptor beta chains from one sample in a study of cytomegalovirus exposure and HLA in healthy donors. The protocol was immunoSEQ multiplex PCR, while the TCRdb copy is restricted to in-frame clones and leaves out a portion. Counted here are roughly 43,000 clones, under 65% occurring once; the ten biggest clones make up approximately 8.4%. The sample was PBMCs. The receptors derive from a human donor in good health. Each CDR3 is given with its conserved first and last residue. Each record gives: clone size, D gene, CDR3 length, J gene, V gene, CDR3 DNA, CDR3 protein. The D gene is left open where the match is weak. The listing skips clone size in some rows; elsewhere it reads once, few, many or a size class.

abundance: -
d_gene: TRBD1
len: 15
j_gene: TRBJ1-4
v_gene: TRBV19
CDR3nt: TGTGCCAGCGCCGATCCGGGACAGGGAGCGGAAAAACTGTTTTTT
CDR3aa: CASADPGQGAEKLFF

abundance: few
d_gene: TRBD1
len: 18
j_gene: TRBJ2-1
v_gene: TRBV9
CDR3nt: TGTGCCAGCAGCGCCACTCCAGGGACAGGGCTAGGATACAATGAGCAGTTCTTC
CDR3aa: CASSATPGTGLGYNEQFF

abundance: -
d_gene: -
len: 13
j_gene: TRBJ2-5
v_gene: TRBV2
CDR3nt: TGTGCCAGCAGTTTCGCGGTACAAGAGACCCAGTACTTC
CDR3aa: CASSFAVQETQYF

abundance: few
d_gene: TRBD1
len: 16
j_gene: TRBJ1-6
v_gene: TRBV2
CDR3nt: TGTGCCAGTGAGGGGGGACAGGGTTCCTATAATTCACCCCTCCACTTT
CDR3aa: CASEGGQGSYNSPLHF

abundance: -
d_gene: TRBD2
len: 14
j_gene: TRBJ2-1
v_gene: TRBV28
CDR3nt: TGTGCCAGCGGGGGAGCGGGAACTTACAATGAGCAGTTCTTC
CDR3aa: CASGGAGTYNEQFF

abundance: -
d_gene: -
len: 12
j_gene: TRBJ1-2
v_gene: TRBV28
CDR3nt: TGTGCCAGCAGTTTGAGGGACTATGGCTACACCTTC
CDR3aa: CASSLRDYGYTF

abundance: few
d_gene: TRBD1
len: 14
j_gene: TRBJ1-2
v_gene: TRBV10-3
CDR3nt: TGTGCCATCACTAAGTCGGGACAGGCTCCTGGCTACACCTTC
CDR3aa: CAITKSGQAPGYTF

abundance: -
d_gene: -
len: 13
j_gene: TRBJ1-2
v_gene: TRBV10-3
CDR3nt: TGTGCCATCAGGGCCGGGACATATTATGGCTACACCTTC
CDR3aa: CAIRAGTYYGYTF

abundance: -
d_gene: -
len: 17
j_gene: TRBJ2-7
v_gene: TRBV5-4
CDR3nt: TGTGCCAGCAGCTTCGTCGGGGCGGGGCCCTCTCGGGACGAGCAGTACTTC
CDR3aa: CASSFVGAGPSRDEQYF

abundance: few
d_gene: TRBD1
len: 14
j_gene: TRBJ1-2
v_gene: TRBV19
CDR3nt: TGTGCCAGTAGTATCCAACAGGGGTATCATGGCTACACCTTC
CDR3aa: CASSIQQGYHGYTF

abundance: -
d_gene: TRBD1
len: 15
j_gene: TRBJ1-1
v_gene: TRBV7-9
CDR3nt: TGTGCCAGCAGCTTACTGGGACAGATGAACACTGAAGCTTTCTTT
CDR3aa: CASSLLGQMNTEAFF

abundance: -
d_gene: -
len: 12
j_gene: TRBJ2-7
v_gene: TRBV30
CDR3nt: TGTGCCTGGAGTGTGTTCGGGAACGAGCAGTACTTC
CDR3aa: CAWSVFGNEQYF

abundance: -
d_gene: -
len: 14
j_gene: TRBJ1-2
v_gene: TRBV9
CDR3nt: TGTGCCAGCAAAACAGGACAGATGGTCGGTGGCTACACCTTC
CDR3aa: CASKTGQMVGGYTF

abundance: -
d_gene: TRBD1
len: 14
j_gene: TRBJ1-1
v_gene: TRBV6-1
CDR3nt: TGTGCCAGCAGTCTGACAGGGGTTGGCACTGAAGCTTTCTTT
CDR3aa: CASSLTGVGTEAFF

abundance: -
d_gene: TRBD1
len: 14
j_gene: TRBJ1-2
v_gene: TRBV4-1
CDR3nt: TGCGCCAGCAGCCAGCCGGGACAGGGAATTGGCTACACCTTC
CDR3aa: CASSQPGQGIGYTF

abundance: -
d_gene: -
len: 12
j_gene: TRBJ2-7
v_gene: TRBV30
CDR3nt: TGTGCCTGGAGTATTTATCCCTACGAGCAGTACTTC
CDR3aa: CAWSIYPYEQYF

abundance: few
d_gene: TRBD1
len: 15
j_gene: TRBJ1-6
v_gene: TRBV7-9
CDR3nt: TGTGCCAGCAGCAGGGGACAGGGCTATAATTCACCCCTCCACTTT
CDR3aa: CASSRGQGYNSPLHF

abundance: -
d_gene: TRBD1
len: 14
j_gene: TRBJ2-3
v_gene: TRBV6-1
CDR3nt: TGTGCCAGCAGTGACAGGGGGCCGACAGATACGCAGTATTTT
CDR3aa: CASSDRGPTDTQYF

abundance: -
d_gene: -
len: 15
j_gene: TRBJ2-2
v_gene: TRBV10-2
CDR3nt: TGCGCCAGCAGTGAACTCCACTTGAACACCGGGGAGCTGTTTTTT
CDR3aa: CASSELHLNTGELFF

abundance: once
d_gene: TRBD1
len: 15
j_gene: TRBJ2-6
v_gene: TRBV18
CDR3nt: TGTGCCAGCTCATTACAGGGGGCTGGGGCCAACGTCCTGACTTTC
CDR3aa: CASSLQGAGANVLTF

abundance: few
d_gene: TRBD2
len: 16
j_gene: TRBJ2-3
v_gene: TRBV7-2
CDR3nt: TGTGCCAGCAGCTATCCCCCTAGCGGGGGGTTGAATACGCAGTATTTT
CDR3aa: CASSYPPSGGLNTQYF

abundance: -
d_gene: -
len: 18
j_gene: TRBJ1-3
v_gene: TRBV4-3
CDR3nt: TGCGCCAGCAGCCAAGATCGGGGGACCGGACTCACTGGAAACACCATATATTTT
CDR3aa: CASSQDRGTGLTGNTIYF

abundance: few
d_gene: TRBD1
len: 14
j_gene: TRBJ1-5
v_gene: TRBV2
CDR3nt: TGTGCCAGCACTTCCGGGACAGTCAATCAGCCCCAGCATTTT
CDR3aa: CASTSGTVNQPQHF

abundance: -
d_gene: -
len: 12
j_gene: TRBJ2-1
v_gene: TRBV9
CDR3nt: TGTGCCAGCAGCGCCGAGGGCGATGAGCAGTTCTTC
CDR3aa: CASSAEGDEQFF

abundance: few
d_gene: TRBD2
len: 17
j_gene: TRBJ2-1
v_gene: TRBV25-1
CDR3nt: TGTGCCAGCATCCCGCGGTCTAGCGGGGGGACCTACAATGAGCAGTTCTTC
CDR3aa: CASIPRSSGGTYNEQFF

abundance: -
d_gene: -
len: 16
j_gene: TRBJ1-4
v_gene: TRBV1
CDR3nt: TGCACCAGCAGCCAAGGCTCACTGAGCTCCTATGAAAAACTGTTTTTT
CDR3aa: CTSSQGSLSSYEKLFF

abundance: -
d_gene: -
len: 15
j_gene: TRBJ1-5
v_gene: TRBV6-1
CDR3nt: TGTGCCAGCAGTGAGGACAGATACCCAGATCAGCCCCAGCATTTT
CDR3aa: CASSEDRYPDQPQHF

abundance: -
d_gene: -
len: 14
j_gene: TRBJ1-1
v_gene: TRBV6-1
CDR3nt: TGTGCCAGCAGTGAAAAAGCTGTTAACACTGAAGCTTTCTTT
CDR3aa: CASSEKAVNTEAFF

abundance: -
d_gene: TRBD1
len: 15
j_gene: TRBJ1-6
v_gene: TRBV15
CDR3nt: TGTGCCACCAGCAGGACTGGGACAGGGAATTCACCCCTCCACTTT
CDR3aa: CATSRTGTGNSPLHF

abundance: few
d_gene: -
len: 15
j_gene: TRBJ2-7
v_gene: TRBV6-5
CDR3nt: TGTGCCAGCAGTCTCACTGGCGGGGTTGGCTCCGAGCAGTACTTC
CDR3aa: CASSLTGGVGSEQYF

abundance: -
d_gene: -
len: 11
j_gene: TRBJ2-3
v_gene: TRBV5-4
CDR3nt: TGTGCCAGCTCTGGGGCGGGGACGCAGTATTTT
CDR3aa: CASSGAGTQYF

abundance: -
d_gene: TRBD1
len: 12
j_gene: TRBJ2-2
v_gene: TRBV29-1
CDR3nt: TGCAGCGTTGTATTCAGTGAGGGACAGCCGTTTTTT
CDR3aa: CSVVFSEGQPFF

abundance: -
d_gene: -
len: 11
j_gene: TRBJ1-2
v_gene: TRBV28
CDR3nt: TGTGCCAGCAGTTTAGGCTTCGGCTACACCTTC
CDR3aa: CASSLGFGYTF